This TCR beta chain is from a study of response to subunit inactivated influenza vaccine. Points from the study as a whole: It was suggested by the authors that few new T cells are recruited by each seasonal influenza vaccination.

MiXCR was run by TCRdb on the RT-PCR reads, yielding one entry per CDR3 protein. Among around 250,000 distinct CDR3 sequences, approximately 12% were seen once, and the ten largest hold 7.8%. Note on this clonotype: Its target is not known.

The CDR3 runs to 14 residues. Germline V CDR1 and CDR2: SGHKS, YYEKEE (reference sequence). Trimming shortened V by 4 bases and J by 0 bases, and 8 bases separated the two germline ends. Sequences were derived from non-naive T cells sorted from PBMCs, sampled about 14 days before vaccination. The source of this sequence is a man aged 50-59 years who received an inactivated influenza vaccine. V is TRBV5-5 and J is TRBJ1-5; the D gene is possibly TRBD1 (5 bases). CDR3 sequence (DNA): TGTGCCAGCAGCACCAGGGATAGCAATCAGCCCCAGCATTTT. Translated, it gives CASSTRDSNQPQHF.